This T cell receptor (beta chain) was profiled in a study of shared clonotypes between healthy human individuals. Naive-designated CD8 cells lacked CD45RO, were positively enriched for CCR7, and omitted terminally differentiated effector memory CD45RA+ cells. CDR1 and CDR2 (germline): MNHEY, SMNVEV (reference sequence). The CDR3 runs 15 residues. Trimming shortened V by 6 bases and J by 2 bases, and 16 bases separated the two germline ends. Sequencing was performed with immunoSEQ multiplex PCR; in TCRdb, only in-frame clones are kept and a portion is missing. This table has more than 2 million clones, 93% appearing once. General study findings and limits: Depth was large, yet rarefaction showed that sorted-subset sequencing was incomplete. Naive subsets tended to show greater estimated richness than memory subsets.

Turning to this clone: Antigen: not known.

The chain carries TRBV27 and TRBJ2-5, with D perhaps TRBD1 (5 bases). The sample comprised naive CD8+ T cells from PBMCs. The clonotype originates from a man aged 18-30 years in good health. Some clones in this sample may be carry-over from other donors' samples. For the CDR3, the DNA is TGTGCCAGCAGGTCAAGGCAGGGTATACAAGAGACCCAGTACTTC. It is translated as CASRSRQGIQETQYF.